This section outlines one T cell receptor beta chain sequence together with its context. Germline CDR1 SGDLS, CDR2 YYNGEE. Trimming took 4 bases from V and 4 from J; bases not matched to a gene: 8. The CDR3 sequence is 16 residues long. These data belong to a study of blood T cell repertoires in COVID-19. Study information: COVID-19 samples from acute and convalescent phases originated in the United States, Italy and Spain. Sources were T cells, B-cell-depleted T cells, or PBMCs; the material itself was cDNA or gDNA.

Authors' analysis steps: Using reference gene primer amplification, nucleated cell counts were estimated. The protocol was immunoSEQ multiplex PCR, while the TCRdb copy is restricted to in-frame clones and leaves out a portion. V, J and clone size derive from that table, while D and trimming were established from the DNA sequence. The repertoire holds 250,000 to 300,000 clones, with 85% to 90% as singletons. The material sequenced was peripheral blood. The sequence derives from a man aged 18 to 30 with active or convalescent COVID-19. The rearrangement links TRBV9 to TRBJ2-3; 11 bases match TRBD1. CDR3 loop: CASSPRRTGGADTQYF. Here the CDR3 DNA reads TGTGCCAGCAGCCCTCGCAGGACAGGGGGCGCAGATACGCAGTATTTT.